Shown below are 21 T cell receptor beta chains from a single sample sequenced in a study of CD8+CD57+ T cells in acquired aplastic anemia. Profiling of TCR beta VDJ combinations and CDR3 sequences used genomic DNA as template. TCRdb reprocessed the reads with MiXCR, giving one entry per CDR3 protein. The repertoire includes about 220,000 distinct CDR3 sequences, almost 35% of them detected once, and around 1.1% sits in the top ten. The specimen sequenced was sorted CD4+, CD8+, or CD8+CD57+ T cells (not recorded which) from PBMCs. The receptors stem from a human donor in good health, serving as a control.

Remarks on this clonotype: Only one base separates this from a far larger clonotype, so it likely reflects a read error. The rearrangement joins TRBV11-2 to TRBJ2-3, with D perhaps TRBD1 (5 bases). Germline V CDR1 and CDR2: SGHAT, FQNNGV. This CDR3 is built from 12 residues. The CDR3 coding sequence is TGTGCCAGCAGCTTAGCCACAGGTACGCAGTATTTT. Its protein is CASSLATGTQYF. Looking up the rest from reference TRBV11-2 and TRBJ2-3 gives the full variable domain: EAGVAQSPRYKIIEKRQSVAFWCNPISGHATLYWYQQILGQGPKLLIQFQNNGVVDDSQLPKDRFSAERLKGVDSTLKIQPAKLEDSAVYLCASSLATGTQYFGPGTRLTVL.

This clonotype came up many times. The V and J genes are TRBV12-3 or TRBV12-4 and TRBJ2-3; no clear D gene. The V gene lost 5 bases and the J gene lost 2 bases, with 5 bases spanning the gap. The CDR3 extends over 12 amino acids. The CDR3 coding sequence is TGTGCCAGCAGTCCCTACACAGATACGCAGTATTTT. It is translated as CASSPYTDTQYF.

This clonotype was counted at least ten times. The CDR3 is CSARDPRASGGTDTQYF. CDR3 in DNA: TGCAGTGCTAGAGATCCGAGAGCTAGCGGGGGCACAGATACGCAGTATTTT. The chain couples TRBV20-1 to TRBJ2-3, with TRBD2 matching 9 bases. The CDR3 covers 17 residues. With 0 bases clipped from V and 1 base from J, the junction kept 8 bases outside the gene matches. Germline CDR1 reads DFQATT; CDR2 reads SNEGSKA (reference sequence).

This clonotype was seen at least ten times. This chain uses TRBV20-1 with TRBJ1-2, with TRBD1 as a possible D gene (6 bases). V was clipped by 3 bases and J by 7 bases, with 21 bases between them. Germline values: CDR1 DFQATT, CDR2 SNEGSKA (reference sequence). The CDR3 spans 15 residues. This chain's CDR3 is CSASDYRVPSGGYTF. The CDR3, as DNA: TGCAGTGCTAGCGACTACAGGGTCCCGTCCGGTGGCTACACCTTC.

This clonotype was counted at least ten times. The chain carries TRBV5-1 and TRBJ1-3; D gene unclear. The V end lost 2 bases, the J end lost 4 bases, and 4 bases lay between the germline ends. This CDR3 comprises 12 residues. Per germline, CDR1 SGHRS and CDR2 YFSETQ. DNA of the CDR3: TGCGCCAGCAGCTTAACAGGAAACACCATATATTTT. This sequence encodes CASSLTGNTIYF.

This clonotype was seen a few times. The rearrangement uses TRBV5-4 and TRBJ2-1; TRBD2 aligns across 7 bases. CDR1 is SGHNT and CDR2 is YYREEE in the germline V gene (reference sequence). This CDR3 region has 15 residues. Trimming cost V 4 bases and J 2 bases; bases outside gene matches: 6. The CDR3 here is CASSTSGATYNEQFF. The CDR3 region has the DNA TGTGCCAGCAGCACAAGCGGGGCGACCTACAATGAGCAGTTCTTC.

This clonotype has just one count. A junction end diverges from the germline sequence, so it may reflect a read error. V is TRBV4-2 and J is TRBJ2-1; 8 nucleotides agree with TRBD2. This CDR3 has 17 amino acids. In germline, CDR1 is LGHNA, CDR2 YNFKEQ. The CDR3 DNA sequence: TGTGCCAGCAGCCAGTACCCGAGCGGGAGCTCCTGCAATGAGCAGTTCTTC. It is translated as CASSQYPSGSSCNEQFF.

This clonotype appeared a few times. The chain joins TRBV28 to TRBJ1-1; D is unresolved. The CDR3 covers 13 residues. Germline CDR1 MDHEN, CDR2 SYDVKM. Trimming pared 8 bases from V and 1 base from J, leaving 11 bases between. CDR3 residues: CASLSGRNTEAFF. In nucleotides, the CDR3 is TGTGCCAGCCTTTCCGGGAGGAACACTGAAGCTTTCTTT. The full variable domain, with the rest looked up from reference TRBV28 and TRBJ1-1, is DVKVTQSSRYLVKRTGEKVFLECVQDMDHENMFWYRQDPGLGLRLIYFSYDVKMKEKGDIPEGYSVSREKKERFSLILESASTNQTSMYLCASLSGRNTEAFFGQGTRLTVV.

The sample holds many counts of this clonotype. The rearrangement joins TRBV6-5 to TRBJ1-5; maybe TRBD1 (6 bases). In germline, CDR1 is MNHEY, CDR2 SVGAGI. The CDR3 extends over 14 amino acids. Trimming took off 3 bases at V and 4 bases at J, with 10 bases between the two ends. This CDR3 is CASSYMDRNQPQHF. The CDR3 DNA sequence: TGTGCCAGCAGTTATATGGACAGAAATCAGCCCCAGCATTTT.

The chain recombines TRBV18 with TRBJ2-1; the D call may be TRBD1 or TRBD2 (5 bases each). CDR3 length: 14 residues. Germline values: CDR1 KGHSH, CDR2 LQKENI. V lost 3 bases and J lost 9, with 15 bases in between. DNA of the CDR3: TGTGCCAGCTCACCGATACAGGACCGGGGTGAGCAGTTCTTC. Translating it yields CASSPIQDRGEQFF.

The table lists this clonotype with a few counts. This chain uses TRBV5-1 with TRBJ2-2, with 9 nucleotides matching TRBD1. The ends lost 0 bases at V and 7 bases at J; junction bases unmatched: 4. Germline V CDR1 and CDR2: SGHRS, YFSETQ. The CDR3 sequence is 15 residues long. The CDR3 DNA is TGCGCCAGCAGCTTGGCACAGGGGGCGGTCGGGGAGCTGTTTTTT. Amino acid sequence: CASSLAQGAVGELFF.

This clonotype was detected many times. CDR3 loop: CASTHTPPLHF. CDR3 bases: TGTGCCAGCACCCATACCCCACCCCTCCACTTT. This sequence joins TRBV5-8 and TRBJ1-6; D not resolved. Germline V gene lookup returns CDR1 SGHTS and CDR2 YDEGEE. V lost 6 bases to trimming and J lost 11 bases, with 9 bases between them. This CDR3 has 11 amino acids.

This clonotype was counted ten times or more. This chain links TRBV14 with TRBJ2-1; D ambiguous. Germline V lookup: CDR1 SGHDN, CDR2 FVKESK. The V gene lost 4 bases and the J gene lost 6 bases, with 13 bases spanning the gap. This CDR3 region has 14 residues. CDR3 DNA sequence: TGTGCCAGCAGCCCGATACCTTTGTCCAATGAGCAGTTCTTC. Protein sequence: CASSPIPLSNEQFF. The whole variable domain, remainder taken from reference TRBV14 and TRBJ2-1, is EAGVTQFPSHSVIEKGQTVTLRCDPISGHDNLYWYRRVMGKEIKFLLHFVKESKQDESGMPNNRFLAERTGGTYSTLKVQPAELEDSGVYFCASSPIPLSNEQFFGPGTRLTVL.

J is TRBJ2-3 and V is TRBV6-2 or TRBV6-3; 8 bases line up with TRBD2. The V gene end was trimmed by 2 bases and the J gene end by 5 bases; junction bases not matched to a gene: 6. Germline V CDR1 and CDR2: MNHEY, SVGEGT. CDR3 length equals 15 residues. Here the CDR3 DNA reads TGTGCCAGCAGTTACAGGCGGGAGGAGAGAGATACGCAGTATTTT. Translation: CASSYRREERDTQYF.

This clonotype was counted at least ten times. This chain connects TRBV19 to TRBJ1-2; TRBD1 is a possible D gene (5 bases). Germline V lookup: CDR1 LNHDA, CDR2 SQIVND (reference sequence). The CDR3 sequence is 16 residues long. V lost 4 bases to trimming and J lost 1 base, with 16 bases between them. DNA of the CDR3: TGTGCCAGTAGTAACCATCGGTCAGGGATTAACTATGGCTACACCTTC. It yields the protein CASSNHRSGINYGYTF.

This clonotype was observed many times. The chain joins TRBV2 to TRBJ1-2, with D unclear. The V end lost 8 bases, the J end lost 5 bases, and 15 bases lay between the germline ends. There are 13 residues in the CDR3. Germline V gene lookup returns CDR1 SNHLY and CDR2 FYNNEI. CDR3 nucleotide sequence: TGTGCCAGCCGAAGAGTAGTAGCATATGGCTACACCTTC. It codes for CASRRVVAYGYTF. The variable domain in full, completed from reference TRBV2 and TRBJ1-2, reads EPEVTQTPSHQVTQMGQEVILRCVPISNHLYFYWYRQILGQKVEFLVSFYNNEISEKSEIFDDQFSVERPDGSNFTLKIRSTKLEDSAMYFCASRRVVAYGYTFGSGTRLTVV.

This clonotype was picked up many times. The chain employs TRBV24-1 and TRBJ2-3; TRBD2 matches at 9 bases. Trimming at V came to 6 bases and at J to 4 bases, leaving 10 bases not matched to a gene. This CDR3 region has 16 residues. Germline V gene data show CDR1 as KGHDR and CDR2 as SFDVKD. CDR3: CATSPGGGASADTQYF. CDR3 nucleotides: TGTGCCACCAGTCCGGGCGGGGGGGCTTCGGCAGATACGCAGTATTTT.

The chain joins TRBV18 to TRBJ2-3; D is unclear. V dropped 3 bases and J dropped 6 bases, with 10 bases sitting between them. The CDR3 totals 13 residues. Looked up from germline, CDR1 is KGHSH and CDR2 is LQKENI. CDR3 sequence reads: CASSPRADDTQYF. CDR3 sequence (DNA): TGTGCCAGCTCACCTCGGGCGGATGATACGCAGTATTTT.

At least ten counts were recorded for this clonotype. V and J are TRBV7-7 and TRBJ2-7; D is unresolved. Germline assignment: CDR1 SSHAT and CDR2 FNYEAQ (reference sequence). The CDR3 has 15 amino acids. V was pared by 1 base and J by 4 bases, with 14 bases between. CDR3 DNA sequence: TGTGCCAGCAGCTTAGGGACGGCAAGGATTTACGAGCAGTACTTC. As protein: CASSLGTARIYEQYF.

The rearrangement uses TRBV6-5 and TRBJ1-2; D perhaps matches TRBD1 (5 bases). This CDR3 comprises 15 residues. V lost 2 bases and J 2 bases, leaving 12 bases between the germline ends. CDR1 MNHEY and CDR2 SVGAGI come from the germline V gene. CDR3: CASSYTSGTNYGYTF. Written as DNA, the CDR3 is TGTGCCAGCAGTTACACCTCAGGGACGAACTATGGCTACACCTTC.

This clonotype has ten or more counts. The chain recombines TRBV19 with TRBJ2-5; tentatively, D is TRBD2 (5 bases). V was clipped by 3 bases and J by 4 bases, with 9 bases between them. The CDR3 totals 13 residues. The germline V gene has CDR1 LNHDA and CDR2 SQIVND (reference sequence). CDR3: CASSISGRETQYF. DNA for the CDR3: TGTGCCAGTAGTATTTCGGGGAGAGAGACCCAGTACTTC.